The 23 T cell receptor beta chains listed next were all sequenced from one sample in a study of blood T cell repertoires in COVID-19. Using immunoSEQ multiplex PCR, the repertoire was profiled, and TCRdb retains in-frame clones only, with some absent. Of about 280,000 clones listed, about 89% are singletons. Sequencing was performed on peripheral blood. The receptors were sampled from a man between 35 and 55 years old with active or convalescent COVID-19.

The chain carries TRBV5-5 and TRBJ1-4; D is ambiguous. Deletions cut 6 bases from V and 4 bases from J, with 7 bases between. Germline V gene sequence: CDR1 SGHKS, CDR2 YYEKEE (reference sequence). The CDR3 is 12 residues long. The CDR3 region has the DNA TGTGCCAGCAACGCGGGTAATGAAAAACTGTTTTTT. Translation gives CASNAGNEKLFF.

The chain is built from TRBV6-1 and TRBJ2-7, with 11 bases matching TRBD2. Germline-derived CDR1 and CDR2 are MNHNS and SASEGT. The J segment lost 2 bases and the V segment lost 0 bases, leaving 0 bases of the junction unmatched. The CDR3 runs to 15 residues. The CDR3 DNA is TGTGCCAGCAGTGAAGCTAGCGGGGGGGCCTACGAGCAGTACTTC. Its protein is CASSEASGGAYEQYF.

The chain has TRBV5-4 and TRBJ1-1, with a tentative D call TRBD1 (5 bases). Germline V gives CDR1 SGHNT, CDR2 YYREEE (reference sequence). V lost 0 bases, J lost 5 bases, and 5 bases lay in between. The CDR3 has 12 amino acids. CDR3 DNA: TGTGCCAGCAGCTTGGAGGGGACTGAAGCTTTCTTT. This gives the protein CASSLEGTEAFF. The full variable domain, rest sourced from reference TRBV5-4 and TRBJ1-1, is ETGVTQSPTHLIKTRGQQVTLRCSSQSGHNTVSWYQQALGQGPQFIFQYYREEENGRGNFPPRFSGLQFPNYSSELNVNALELDDSALYLCASSLEGTEAFFGQGTRLTVV.

This chain links TRBV6-5 with TRBJ1-2; a possible D gene is TRBD1 (5 bases). Deletions cut 8 bases from V and 5 bases from J, with 9 bases between. The CDR3 length is 11 residues. CDR1 and CDR2 from the germline V gene are MNHEY and SVGAGI. CDR3 residues: CASGASYGYTF. The DNA for the CDR3 is TGTGCCAGCGGGGCCTCGTATGGCTACACCTTC.

This clone appeared once. The chain recombines TRBV4-1 with TRBJ2-7; TRBD1 matches at 9 bases. The trim removed 4 bases at V and 5 bases at J, leaving 9 bases unmatched. The length of the CDR3 is 15 residues. The V gene's germline CDR1 is MGHRA and CDR2 YSYEKL. The CDR3, as DNA: TGCGCCAGCAGCCCCTCCGCGGGACAGGGTGACGAGCAGTACTTC. Its protein product is CASSPSAGQGDEQYF.

The chain is built from TRBV2 and TRBJ2-1; a possible D gene is TRBD2 (5 bases). V lost 8 bases to trimming and J lost 0 bases, with 11 bases between them. CDR1 SNHLY and CDR2 FYNNEI come from the germline V gene. The CDR3 has 14 amino acids. Written as DNA, the CDR3 is TGTGCCAGCGCTCCCGGGAACTCCTACAATGAGCAGTTCTTC. Residues: CASAPGNSYNEQFF.

This sequence joins TRBV10-3 and TRBJ2-7, with D maybe TRBD2 (7 bases). The CDR3 spans 13 residues. Trimming stripped 10 bases from V and 3 bases from J, with 16 bases between. CDR1 ENHRY and CDR2 SYGVKD come from the germline V gene. In DNA, the CDR3 is TGTGCCACTGTGCGGGGGCCCTTCTACGAGCAGTACTTC. It translates to CATVRGPFYEQYF.

The rearrangement joins TRBV24-1 to TRBJ2-1; weak D call: TRBD2 (7 bases). Germline CDR1 KGHDR, CDR2 SFDVKD. The CDR3 totals 15 residues. V lost 3 bases to trimming and J lost 8 bases, with 16 bases between them. The CDR3 loop is CATSDRRGRAHEQFF. CDR3 sequence (DNA): TGTGCCACCAGTGATAGGAGGGGGAGGGCGCATGAGCAGTTCTTC.

The chain recombines TRBV5-8 with TRBJ1-5, with TRBD1 matching over 9 bases. The CDR3 runs 15 residues. CDR1 SGHTS and CDR2 YDEGEE come from the germline V gene. After removal of 4 bases from V and 6 bases from J, the junction contained 8 bases not matched to a gene. Here the CDR3 reads CASSDKTGGVQPQHF. CDR3 in DNA: TGTGCCAGCAGCGATAAGACAGGGGGAGTTCAGCCCCAGCATTTT.

CDR3 DNA: TGTGCCAGCAGTTCCTCCCGACAGGGCAATCAGCCCCAGCATTTT. This codes for CASSSSRQGNQPQHF. This chain uses TRBV6-5 with TRBJ1-5; D is perhaps TRBD1 (6 bases). Germline V gene lookup returns CDR1 MNHEY and CDR2 SVGAGI. V was clipped by 4 bases and J by 2 bases, with 12 bases between them. The CDR3 length is 15 residues.

This chain uses TRBV2 with TRBJ1-5, with 10 bases aligning to TRBD1. The germline V gene has CDR1 SNHLY and CDR2 FYNNEI. CDR3 length: 15 residues. J was trimmed by 6 bases and V by 7 bases; bases with no gene match: 9. The CDR3 DNA is TGTGCCAGCAAGGATAGGACAGGGGGATTTCAGCCCCAGCATTTT. Its translation is CASKDRTGGFQPQHF.

V gene TRBV5-1 combines with J gene TRBJ2-1; 10 nucleotides agree with TRBD2. Germline V CDR1 and CDR2: SGHRS, YFSETQ. There are 15 residues in the CDR3. Trimming removed 4 bases from V and 6 bases from J; junction bases left unmatched: 7. The CDR3: CASSTGTSALNEQFF. In nucleotides, the CDR3 is TGCGCCAGCAGCACAGGGACTAGCGCCCTCAATGAGCAGTTCTTC. Together with reference TRBV5-1 and TRBJ2-1, the CDR3 gives the full variable domain: KAGVTQTPRYLIKTRGQQVTLSCSPISGHRSVSWYQQTPGQGLQFLFEYFSETQRNKGNFPGRFSGRQFSNSRSEMNVSTLELGDSALYLCASSTGTSALNEQFFGPGTRLTVL.

This clone was counted once. The chain links TRBV5-5 to TRBJ2-1, with 10 bases fitting TRBD2. The CDR3 is 17 residues long. In germline, CDR1 is SGHKS, CDR2 YYEKEE (reference sequence). The V segment lost 4 bases and the J segment 7 bases; nucleotides outside the gene matches: 14. The DNA for the CDR3 is TGTGCCAGCAGCGGCCCACCAAGCGGGAGGGCAGGGAATGAGCAGTTCTTC. It specifies CASSGPPSGRAGNEQFF.

The chain couples TRBV5-1 to TRBJ1-1, with D uncertain. CDR3 size: 13 residues. Per the germline V gene, CDR1 is SGHRS and CDR2 is YFSETQ. V lost 4 bases, J lost 1 base, and 8 bases lay in between. DNA for the CDR3: TGCGCCAGCAGCGGTAGTCAGAACACTGAAGCTTTCTTT. Its translation is CASSGSQNTEAFF.

This rearrangement joins TRBV6-5 to TRBJ1-1; unclear D gene. Germline V gene data show CDR1 as MNHEY and CDR2 as SVGAGI. This CDR3 is built from 14 residues. V was clipped by 7 bases and J by 3 bases, with 15 bases between them. DNA for the CDR3: TGTGCCAGCATAGCCACATACGCCGACACTGAAGCTTTCTTT. Its protein product is CASIATYADTEAFF.

J is TRBJ1-1 and V is TRBV11-2; weak D call: TRBD1 (5 bases). Trimming took off 1 base at V and 7 bases at J, with 10 bases between the two ends. Per germline, CDR1 SGHAT and CDR2 FQNNGV. The CDR3 has 13 amino acids. The CDR3 DNA follows: TGTGCCAGCAGCTTAGGGGACTCCGGTGAAGCTTTCTTT. It codes for CASSLGDSGEAFF.

The J gene is TRBJ1-2, the V gene TRBV6-5; perhaps TRBD1 as D (6 bases). The germline V gene encodes CDR1 MNHEY and CDR2 SVGAGI. V lost 2 bases to trimming and J lost 4 bases, with 8 bases between them. The CDR3 is made up of 13 amino acids. The CDR3 coding sequence is TGTGCCAGCAGTTACAGGGGGGGCTATGGCTACACCTTC. This encodes CASSYRGGYGYTF.

This chain joins TRBV19 and TRBJ2-5; 12 nucleotides match TRBD1. V shed 5 bases and J 5 bases; nucleotides not matched to a gene: 3. CDR3 length equals 14 residues. Germline CDR1 reads LNHDA; CDR2 reads SQIVND (reference sequence). The CDR3 protein is CASSGTGGRETQYF. The CDR3 DNA is TGTGCCAGTAGTGGGACAGGGGGCCGGGAGACCCAGTACTTC.

This chain joins TRBV10-3 and TRBJ2-3; 9 bases map to TRBD2. The CDR3 length is 16 residues. Germline CDR1 ENHRY, CDR2 SYGVKD. The junction had 4 bases not matched to a gene; V was cut back by 2 bases and J by 1 base. In nucleotides, the CDR3 is TGTGCCATCAGTGAGATTAGCGGGGGAGGCACAGATACGCAGTATTTT. It specifies CAISEISGGGTDTQYF.

This clone occurred a few times. The chain is built from TRBV5-6 and TRBJ1-1, with D possibly being TRBD1 (5 bases). Trimming removed 3 bases at V and 3 bases at J, with 6 bases between. CDR1 and CDR2 from the germline V gene are SGHDT and YYEEEE. This CDR3 contains 12 residues. The CDR3 region is CASSWGDTEAFF. CDR3 nucleotide sequence: TGTGCCAGCAGCTGGGGGGACACTGAAGCTTTCTTT. The full variable domain, in which reference TRBV5-6 and TRBJ1-1 provide the parts outside the CDR3, is DAGVTQSPTHLIKTRGQQVTLRCSPKSGHDTVSWYQQALGQGPQFIFQYYEEEERQRGNFPDRFSGHQFPNYSSELNVNALLLGDSALYLCASSWGDTEAFFGQGTRLTVV.

The gene calls are TRBV28 and TRBJ1-4, with 8 positions matching TRBD1. Germline trimming cut 6 bases from V and 8 bases from J; bases unmatched to any gene: 8. CDR1 is MDHEN and CDR2 is SYDVKM in the germline V gene. The CDR3 loop spans 14 amino acids. The CDR3 sequence: CASRRTGWKEKLFF. Here the CDR3 DNA reads TGTGCCAGCAGGAGGACAGGGTGGAAAGAAAAACTGTTTTTT.

The gene calls are TRBV6-1 and TRBJ2-7, with TRBD2 identical over 7 bases. The ends lost 1 base at V and 0 bases at J; junction bases unmatched: 3. The CDR3 sequence is 15 residues long. CDR1 and CDR2 (germline): MNHNS, SASEGT. The CDR3 is CASSEVAGPSYEQYF. In nucleotides, the CDR3 is TGTGCCAGCAGTGAAGTAGCGGGCCCCTCCTACGAGCAGTACTTC.

This clone has only one observation. The chain links TRBV24-1 to TRBJ2-5; 10 bases are shared with TRBD2. The junction had 1 base not matched to a gene; V was cut back by 2 bases and J by 5 bases. This CDR3 spans 14 amino acids. Germline CDR1 is KGHDR and CDR2 is SFDVKD. The CDR3 nucleotides read TGTGCCACCAGTGATTCTAGCGGGAGCGAGACCCAGTACTTC. The encoded protein is CATSDSSGSETQYF.